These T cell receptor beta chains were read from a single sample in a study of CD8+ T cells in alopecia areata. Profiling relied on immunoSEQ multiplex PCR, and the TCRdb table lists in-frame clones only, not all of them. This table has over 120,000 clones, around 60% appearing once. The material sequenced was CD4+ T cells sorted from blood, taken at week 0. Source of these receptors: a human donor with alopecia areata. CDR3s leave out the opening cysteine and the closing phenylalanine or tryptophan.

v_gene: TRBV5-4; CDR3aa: ASSLLPGGEYEQY
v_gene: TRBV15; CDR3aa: ATSRGDRVSYNEQF
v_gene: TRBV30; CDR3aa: AWWHGGETQY
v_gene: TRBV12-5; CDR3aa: ASGWGDSPLH
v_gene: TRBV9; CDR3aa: ASSSSGGSHNEQF
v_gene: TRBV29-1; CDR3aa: SVTDRHPQETQY
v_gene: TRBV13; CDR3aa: ASSLGDRGDSPLH
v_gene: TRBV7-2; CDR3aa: ASSLAAAGINQPQH
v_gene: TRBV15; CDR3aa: ATSRTRDSPLH
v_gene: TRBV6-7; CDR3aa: ASSYSVTYSNQPQH
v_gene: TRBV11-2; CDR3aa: ASSLAQETQY
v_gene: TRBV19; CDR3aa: ASSMSGREVL
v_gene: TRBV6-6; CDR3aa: ASSYGPTNTGELF
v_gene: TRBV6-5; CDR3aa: AAHQGPNSPLH
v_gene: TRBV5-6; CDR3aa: ASSRTGREQY
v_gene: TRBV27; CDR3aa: ASSLTGGAYNEQF